This T cell receptor beta chain was profiled in a study of blood T cell repertoires in COVID-19. The repertoire was sequenced with immunoSEQ multiplex PCR; TCRdb's copy has only in-frame clones and lacks some. The sample has 200,000 to 250,000 clones, just over 85% seen once. The CDR3 covers 13 residues. After removal of 3 bases from V and 4 bases from J, the junction contained 3 bases not matched to a gene. CDR1 and CDR2 (germline): SGHRS, YFSETQ. The chain employs TRBV5-1 and TRBJ2-5; 7 bases line up with TRBD1. This TCR was recovered from a man aged 50 to 60 with acute or convalescent COVID-19. Sequenced material: peripheral blood. CDR3 residues: CASSSGQVETQYF. The DNA of the CDR3 is TGCGCCAGCAGCTCCGGACAGGTAGAGACCCAGTACTTC. The complete variable domain, with remaining parts taken from reference TRBV5-1 and TRBJ2-5, reads KAGVTQTPRYLIKTRGQQVTLSCSPISGHRSVSWYQQTPGQGLQFLFEYFSETQRNKGNFPGRFSGRQFSNSRSEMNVSTLELGDSALYLCASSSGQVETQYFGPGTRLLVL.